In this sample, the clone carrying this T cell receptor beta chain turned up a few times. Sample treatment: some 19 received Ad26.COV2.S at low or high dose, single or two shots; a few received placebo; per-sample allocation not given. Material that was analyzed had been drawn on day 63 after the first vaccine or placebo injection. This CDR3 has 15 residues. From germline, CDR1 is LNHNV and CDR2 YYDKDF (reference sequence). Trimming stripped 0 bases from V and 5 bases from J, with 10 bases between. The sample comes from a study of Ad26.COV2.S vaccination and SARS-CoV-2 variants. Profiling relied on immunoSEQ multiplex PCR, and the TCRdb table lists in-frame clones only, not all of them. The sample has 440,000 or so clones, roughly nine tenths seen once; the top ten hold about 1.7%.

The source of this sequence is a person aged 18-65 years who received the Ad26.COV2.S COVID-19 vaccine or a placebo. The chain joins TRBV15 to TRBJ2-2; D remains ambiguous. The sequencing here drew on peripheral blood, taken in a trial of Ad26.COV2.S vaccine versus placebo. The CDR3 spells CATSRDFGLTGELFF. CDR3 coding DNA: TGTGCCACCAGCAGAGATTTCGGCCTAACCGGGGAGCTGTTTTTT.